What follows describes a single T cell receptor beta chain. Its cognate antigen is unknown. The entry originates in a study of T cells in narcolepsy. As for the study in general: Healthy controls were enrolled alongside patients with narcolepsy type 1 or type 2.

The repertoire was sequenced with immunoSEQ multiplex PCR; TCRdb's copy has only in-frame clones and lacks some. The sample lists 25,000 to 35,000 clones, approximately 87% occurring once. Findings and limits, study-wide: Healthy controls reportedly lacked the autoreactive clonotypes serially found in patients' blood.

The CDR3 covers 14 residues. The germline V gene encodes CDR1 KGHSH and CDR2 LQKENI. V was pared by 4 bases and J by 8 bases, with 6 bases of the junction left unmatched. The origin of this receptor is a human donor in good health. What was sequenced was memory (CD45RA-) CD4+ T cells from blood. This rearrangement joins TRBV18 to TRBJ1-4; 8 bases map to TRBD1. This chain's CDR3 is CASSQGTGKEKLFF. The DNA of the CDR3 is TGTGCCAGCTCACAGGGGACAGGAAAAGAAAAACTGTTTTTT. Full variable domain (remainder filled in from reference TRBV18 and TRBJ1-4): NAGVMQNPRHLVRRRGQEARLRCSPMKGHSHVYWYRQLPEEGLKFMVYLQKENIIDESGMPKERFSAEFPKEGPSILRIQQVVRGDSAAYFCASSQGTGKEKLFFGSGTQLSVL.